Listed here are 27 T cell receptor beta chains from one sample, sequenced in a study of T cells in Graves' hyperthyroidism and ophthalmopathy. From RNA transcripts, TCR beta CDR3 regions were amplified. The HTBI primer set served for first-round RT-PCR of the TCR CDR3. Each CDR3 protein gets one entry after TCRdb re-called the multiplex PCR reads with MiXCR. The sample has fewer than 900,000 distinct CDR3 sequences; around 15% are singletons. Sequenced material: blood. These receptors were taken from a man between 18 and 29 years old with Graves' hyperthyroidism.

This clonotype came up a few times. The chain employs TRBV28 and TRBJ2-7; 8 bases agree with TRBD2. Germline CDR1 MDHEN, CDR2 SYDVKM. The length of the CDR3 is 16 residues. V trimming: 7 bases; J trimming: 0 bases; junction bases outside the gene matches: 11. The CDR3 is CASTPPQRGSSYEQYF. CDR3 DNA: TGTGCCAGCACCCCCCCCCAGCGGGGGAGCTCCTACGAGCAGTACTTC.

This clonotype was observed at least ten times. The chain uses TRBV3-1 and TRBJ2-2; 7 bases are shared with TRBD2. Losses at the gene ends were 4 bases for V and 2 bases for J; bases not matched to a gene: 16. Germline V gene lookup returns CDR1 LGHDT and CDR2 YNNKEL (reference sequence). The CDR3 consists of 19 residues. As DNA, the CDR3 is TGTGCCAGCAGCCCAGCGAGCGGGACGGCTGACCGTAACACCGGGGAGCTGTTTTTT. This codes for CASSPASGTADRNTGELFF.

This clonotype has ten or more counts. This chain uses TRBV28 with TRBJ2-1; D possibly uses TRBD1 or TRBD2 (6 bases each). The germline gives CDR1 MDHEN, CDR2 SYDVKM. V was pared by 7 bases and J by 3 bases, with 16 bases between. The CDR3 runs to 15 residues. The DNA of the CDR3 is TGTGCCAGCACTGCTCTGGAGGGGGGCTACAATGAGCAGTTCTTC. It translates to CASTALEGGYNEQFF. Full variable domain (outside the CDR3, taken from reference TRBV28 and TRBJ2-1): DVKVTQSSRYLVKRTGEKVFLECVQDMDHENMFWYRQDPGLGLRLIYFSYDVKMKEKGDIPEGYSVSREKKERFSLILESASTNQTSMYLCASTALEGGYNEQFFGPGTRLTVL.

This clonotype has a count of ten or more. This chain joins TRBV7-9 and TRBJ2-7; 7 bases match TRBD2. V was clipped by 6 bases and J by 2 bases; unmatched bases: 10. There are 15 residues in the CDR3. Germline CDR1 and CDR2: SEHNR and FQNEAQ (reference sequence). The CDR3 reads CASRISGAAAYEQYF. The CDR3 nucleotides are TGTGCCAGCAGAATAAGCGGGGCCGCTGCCTACGAGCAGTACTTC.

This rearrangement joins TRBV10-3 to TRBJ1-1; no definite D call. The length of the CDR3 is 15 residues. The germline gives CDR1 ENHRY, CDR2 SYGVKD. The V gene lost 0 bases and the J gene lost 0 bases, with 8 bases spanning the gap. For the CDR3, the DNA is TGTGCCATCAGTGAGTCAAGGCAGATGAACACTGAAGCTTTCTTT. As protein: CAISESRQMNTEAFF.

The table lists this clonotype with many counts. The V gene is TRBV28, the J gene TRBJ2-7, with D hard to call. The length of the CDR3 is 11 residues. The germline gives CDR1 MDHEN, CDR2 SYDVKM. The germline V and J ends were trimmed by 8 bases and 1 base, with 6 bases remaining between them. The CDR3 sequence is CASYGSYEQYF. The CDR3 nucleotides are TGTGCCAGCTATGGGTCCTACGAGCAGTACTTC.

The gene calls are TRBV6-1 and TRBJ2-7, with TRBD2 as a possible D gene (6 bases). Germline V gene sequence: CDR1 MNHNS, CDR2 SASEGT. The CDR3 totals 15 residues. V was trimmed by 5 bases and J by 0 bases, leaving 14 bases between them. The CDR3 protein is CASSLGLKSSYEQYF. The CDR3 nucleotides are TGTGCCAGCAGTTTGGGACTCAAGAGCTCCTACGAGCAGTACTTC.

The chain is built from TRBV5-1 and TRBJ2-5; 7 bases align to TRBD1. With V trimmed by 3 bases and J by 3 bases, 5 bases remained unmatched. This CDR3 spans 14 amino acids. Per germline, CDR1 SGHRS and CDR2 YFSETQ. DNA of the CDR3: TGCGCCAGCAGCTCGGGACAGACCGAAGAGACCCAGTACTTC. Its translation: CASSSGQTEETQYF.

CDR3 loop: CATSHIGTENTGELFF. The CDR3 DNA reads TGTGCCACCAGTCACATCGGGACAGAGAACACCGGGGAGCTGTTTTTT. The chain combines TRBV24-1 with TRBJ2-2; 7 bases are a match to TRBD1. Trimming removed 6 bases from V and 1 base from J; junction bases left unmatched: 7. The CDR3 runs 16 residues. Germline values: CDR1 KGHDR, CDR2 SFDVKD.

This clonotype occurred many times. CDR3 sequence (DNA): TGTGCCAGCAGCGGAGAACAGGGAGGTAACTACGAGCAGTACTTC. Protein sequence: CASSGEQGGNYEQYF. The rearrangement joins TRBV28 to TRBJ2-7; the D gene could be TRBD1 or TRBD2 (6 bases each). Trimming removed 6 bases at V and 3 bases at J, with 18 bases between. This CDR3 is 15 amino acids long. Germline V gives CDR1 MDHEN, CDR2 SYDVKM.

This clonotype has more than one count but fewer than ten. The rearrangement links TRBV20-1 to TRBJ1-4; 8 bases are shared with TRBD1. This CDR3 spans 15 amino acids. Germline-derived CDR1 and CDR2 are DFQATT and SNEGSKA (reference sequence). J gave up 7 bases and V 0 bases, and 7 bases lay outside the gene matches. The CDR3 nucleotides read TGCAGTGCTAGAGATCTATCAGGGGGCGGTGAAAAACTGTTTTTT. This codes for CSARDLSGGGEKLFF.

This clonotype was counted many times. The chain couples TRBV29-1 to TRBJ2-3, with TRBD2 identical over 12 bases. Trimming removed 6 bases from V and 3 bases from J; junction bases left unmatched: 7. Germline-derived CDR1 and CDR2 are SQVTM and ANQGSEA. The CDR3 consists of 15 residues. The DNA for the CDR3 is TGCAGCGTCACAAGGCTAGCGGGAGGGACAGATACGCAGTATTTT. Translation gives CSVTRLAGGTDTQYF.

The chain carries TRBV12-5 and TRBJ1-6; D unclear. Trimming left V 0 bases short and J 10 bases short, with 10 bases between. This CDR3 has 14 residues. Germline V lookup: CDR1 LGHNT, CDR2 FRNRAP. The CDR3 DNA follows: TGTGCTAGTGGTTTGGTACTTGGGGTCTCACCCCTCCACTTT. It specifies CASGLVLGVSPLHF.

Ten or more counts support this clonotype. V usage is TRBV2 and J usage is TRBJ1-3, with D uncertain. The CDR3 spans 11 residues. Germline CDR1 and CDR2: SNHLY and FYNNEI. V lost 6 bases and J 8 bases, leaving 8 bases between the germline ends. CDR3 coding DNA: TGTGCCAGCAGCGTCCGGTACACCATATATTTT. Translated, it gives CASSVRYTIYF.

DNA of the CDR3: TGTGCCAGCAGCCACCTACTAGCGGAGACCTCCGATACGCAGTATTTT. Protein sequence: CASSHLLAETSDTQYF. V usage is TRBV3-1 and J usage is TRBJ2-3, with TRBD2 matching over 8 bases. V dropped 3 bases and J dropped 6; count of bases not matched to a gene: 11. The CDR3 is 16 residues long. Germline values: CDR1 LGHDT, CDR2 YNNKEL (reference sequence).

In regard to this clonotype: A clone one base away is much larger, so this may be a read error. The chain carries TRBV20-1 and TRBJ2-7; 8 bases are a match to TRBD2. Germline CDR1 is DFQATT and CDR2 is SNEGSKA (reference sequence). This CDR3 spans 14 amino acids. Losses at the gene ends were 3 bases for V and 4 bases for J; bases not matched to a gene: 8. This CDR3 reads CSASDVAGGYEQYF. The CDR3 nucleotides are TGCAGTGCTAGTGACGTTGCGGGAGGATACGAGCAGTACTTC.

In this sample, this clonotype turned up many times. V usage is TRBV27 and J usage is TRBJ2-5, with 7 bases matching TRBD2. Germline CDR1 MNHEY, CDR2 SMNVEV (reference sequence). V dropped 2 bases and J dropped 4; count of bases not matched to a gene: 4. This CDR3 contains 14 residues. CDR3 loop: CASSLRLAGETQYF. CDR3 nucleotides: TGTGCCAGCAGTTTACGACTAGCCGGAGAGACCCAGTACTTC.

This clonotype was observed at least ten times. The chain joins TRBV7-2 to TRBJ2-7, with 7 bases identical to TRBD2. Losses at the gene ends were 5 bases for V and 7 bases for J; bases not matched to a gene: 11. Germline V gives CDR1 SGHTA, CDR2 FQGNSA. The CDR3 has 14 residues. CDR3 nucleotides: TGTGCCAGCAGCCCCGGGCCCTCCGGGGGGGAGCAGTACTTC. Translation gives CASSPGPSGGEQYF.

The V call is TRBV2, the J call TRBJ1-1; D is possibly TRBD1 (5 bases). The CDR3 length is 13 residues. With 5 bases removed from V and 11 bases from J, the gap between germline ends came to 18 bases. Germline loops: CDR1 SNHLY, CDR2 FYNNEI. The CDR3 reads CASSQRGGPRAFF. The CDR3 coding sequence is TGTGCCAGCAGTCAGAGGGGCGGCCCGCGGGCTTTCTTT.

This clonotype was found many times. CDR3 sequence (DNA): TGTGCCATCAGTGAGTCCGGGACAGGGGGCAATGCTGAAGCTTTCTTT. Translation gives CAISESGTGGNAEAFF. The V and J genes are TRBV10-3 and TRBJ1-1; 12 bases map to TRBD1. Losses at the gene ends were 0 bases for V and 6 bases for J; bases not matched to a gene: 5. This CDR3 has 16 amino acids. The germline V gene has CDR1 ENHRY and CDR2 SYGVKD.

The rearrangement uses TRBV12-3 or TRBV12-4 and TRBJ2-1, with 12 positions matching TRBD2. There are 16 residues in the CDR3. Germline trimming cut 3 bases from V and 8 bases from J; bases unmatched to any gene: 8. The CDR3 loop reads CASSFGTSGWNHEQFF. CDR3 sequence (DNA): TGTGCCAGCAGTTTCGGGACTAGCGGGTGGAACCATGAGCAGTTCTTC.

This clonotype has at least ten counts. V and J are TRBV7-9 and TRBJ2-7; D possibly uses TRBD1 or TRBD2 (6 bases each). CDR1 is SEHNR and CDR2 is FQNEAQ in the germline V gene (reference sequence). Trimming removed 2 bases from V and 5 bases from J, with 13 bases in between. There are 14 residues in the CDR3. In nucleotides, the CDR3 is TGTGCCAGCAGCTTAACGGGGGCACTACACGAGCAGTACTTC. It specifies CASSLTGALHEQYF.

This chain links TRBV7-6 with TRBJ2-3; 7 nucleotides match TRBD2. Germline-derived CDR1 and CDR2 are SGHVS and FNYEAQ. This CDR3 comprises 16 residues. V shed 1 base, J shed 0 bases, and the junction held 4 bases outside the gene matches. In nucleotides, the CDR3 is TGTGCCAGCAGCTTAGAAGCTAGCGGCAGCACAGATACGCAGTATTTT. The encoded protein is CASSLEASGSTDTQYF. The full variable domain, its missing parts supplied by reference TRBV7-6 and TRBJ2-3, is GAGVSQSPRYKVTKRGQDVALRCDPISGHVSLYWYRQALGQGPEFLTYFNYEAQQDKSGLPNDRFSAERPEGSISTLTIQRTEQRDSAMYRCASSLEASGSTDTQYFGPGTRLTVL.

On this clonotype: A clone one base away is much larger, so this may be a read error. The V gene is TRBV6-2 or TRBV6-3, the J gene TRBJ2-7, with TRBD2 identical over 12 bases. V trimming: 4 bases; J trimming: 3 bases; junction bases outside the gene matches: 4. There are 15 residues in the CDR3. Germline CDR1 MNHEY, CDR2 SVGEGT. The chain's CDR3 is CASSSASGRVYEQYF. The CDR3 coding sequence is TGTGCCAGCAGTTCGGCTAGCGGGAGGGTCTACGAGCAGTACTTC.

The V call is TRBV24-1, the J call TRBJ1-2, with no clear D. Trimming left V 1 base short and J 7 bases short, with 3 bases between. The CDR3 runs 11 residues. Per the germline V gene, CDR1 is KGHDR and CDR2 is SFDVKD. The CDR3 is CATSDLFGYTF. CDR3 DNA sequence: TGTGCCACCAGTGATTTATTTGGCTACACCTTC.

This clonotype showed up many times. The chain has TRBV7-9 and TRBJ1-2, with D maybe TRBD1 (6 bases). Trimming stripped 2 bases from V and 5 bases from J, with 12 bases between. Looked up from germline, CDR1 is SEHNR and CDR2 is FQNEAQ (reference sequence). The CDR3 totals 14 residues. The CDR3 protein is CASSLLRGGYGYTF. The DNA of the CDR3 is TGTGCCAGCAGCTTACTCAGGGGAGGATATGGCTACACCTTC.

This clonotype turned up a few times. V and J are TRBV7-9 and TRBJ1-1; TRBD1 matches 8 bases. J gave up 4 bases and V 1 base, and 11 bases lay outside the gene matches. The germline CDR1 and CDR2 sequences are SEHNR and FQNEAQ (reference sequence). CDR3 length equals 17 residues. Here the CDR3 DNA reads TGTGCCAGCAGCTTAGAGGGACAGGCGGTGGTGGCCACTGAAGCTTTCTTT. Translating it yields CASSLEGQAVVATEAFF.